Each of the 27 T cell receptor beta chains below was sequenced from the same sample in a study of T cell responses to AZD1222 COVID-19 vaccine. Generated by immunoSEQ multiplex PCR, the TCRdb table keeps only in-frame clones and is missing some. Seen here are over 150,000 clones, around nine tenths observed once, and the top ten hold around 1.5%. The material was peripheral blood, obtained on day 0 of AZD1222 vaccination. These receptors originate from an adult in good health.

J is TRBJ1-4 and V is TRBV5-1, with TRBD1 matching 7 bases. Germline-derived CDR1 and CDR2 are SGHRS and YFSETQ. The CDR3 spans 14 residues. J lost 5 bases, V lost 2 bases, and 3 bases had no gene match. CDR3 loop: CASSLGGRNEKLFF. As DNA, the CDR3 is TGCGCCAGCAGCTTAGGGGGCAGGAATGAAAAACTGTTTTTT.

The chain employs TRBV21-1 and TRBJ1-2; the table names TRBD1, a call not compared with the DNA. TRBV21-1 has pseudogene status. This CDR3 is built from 15 residues. CDR3 DNA: TGTGCCAGCAGCCCTAGACAGGGTAGGAGCTATGGCTACACCTTC. Protein: CASSPRQGRSYGYTF.

This clone was counted once. The rearrangement joins TRBV5-1 to TRBJ2-2; TRBD2 matches 9 bases. The CDR3 is 16 residues long. Germline V gene lookup returns CDR1 SGHRS and CDR2 YFSETQ. V lost 0 bases, J lost 5 bases, and 5 bases stayed unmatched. The chain's CDR3 is CASSLEVSGGTGELFF. CDR3 nucleotides: TGCGCCAGCAGCTTGGAGGTCAGCGGGGGGACCGGGGAGCTGTTTTTT.

This clone was recorded many times. Other nucleotide sequences in the sample specify the same CDR3. The chain employs TRBV3-1 (or the pseudogene TRBV3-2) and TRBJ1-5; possibly TRBD1 for D (6 bases). Trimming shortened V by 1 base and J by 7 bases, and 8 bases separated the two germline ends. The CDR3 spans 13 residues. Germline lookup yields CDR1 LGHDT and CDR2 YNNKEL (reference sequence). In DNA, the CDR3 is TGTGCCAGCAGCCAAGTGGGGGGCCAGCCCCAGCATTTT. Amino acids: CASSQVGGQPQHF.

The chain carries TRBV5-1 and TRBJ2-2; D is uncertain. There are 14 residues in the CDR3. With 1 base removed from V and 4 bases from J, the gap between germline ends came to 8 bases. CDR1 and CDR2 (germline): SGHRS, YFSETQ. The CDR3 region has the DNA TGCGCCAGCAGCTTGCCCTCTGGCACCGGGGAGCTGTTTTTT. Encoded protein: CASSLPSGTGELFF. The full variable domain, in which reference TRBV5-1 and TRBJ2-2 provide the parts outside the CDR3, is KAGVTQTPRYLIKTRGQQVTLSCSPISGHRSVSWYQQTPGQGLQFLFEYFSETQRNKGNFPGRFSGRQFSNSRSEMNVSTLELGDSALYLCASSLPSGTGELFFGEGSRLTVL.

The chain carries TRBV5-1 and TRBJ2-2; 10 nucleotides line up with TRBD2. Germline-derived CDR1 and CDR2 are SGHRS and YFSETQ. The V segment lost 4 bases and the J segment 3 bases; nucleotides outside the gene matches: 6. The CDR3 runs to 16 residues. The DNA for the CDR3 is TGCGCCAGCAGCCTTACTAGCGGGGTTTACACCGGGGAGCTGTTTTTT. Translation gives CASSLTSGVYTGELFF.

The V call is TRBV6-6, the J call TRBJ1-6; possibly TRBD1 for D (6 bases). CDR1 and CDR2 (germline): MNHNY, SVGAGI (reference sequence). The CDR3 runs to 15 residues. Deletions cut 7 bases from V and 0 bases from J, with 10 bases between. CDR3 loop: CASKGGASYNSPLHF. Written as DNA, the CDR3 is TGTGCCAGCAAGGGGGGGGCCTCCTATAATTCACCCCTCCACTTT.

The V call is TRBV6-5, the J call TRBJ1-5; the match to TRBD1 covers 9 bases. Germline values: CDR1 MNHEY, CDR2 SVGAGI. Trimming at V came to 6 bases and at J to 9 bases, leaving 6 bases not matched to a gene. The CDR3 is made up of 13 amino acids. CDR3 amino acids: CASRGGTGRPQHF. The CDR3 DNA follows: TGTGCCAGCAGGGGGGGGACAGGGAGGCCCCAGCATTTT.

The V call is TRBV6-5, the J call TRBJ2-3; 10 bases match TRBD2. In germline, CDR1 is MNHEY, CDR2 SVGAGI. J lost 4 bases, V lost 4 bases, and 5 bases had no gene match. The CDR3 sequence is 15 residues long. The CDR3 reads CASSFSGGAADTQYF. Here the CDR3 DNA reads TGTGCCAGCAGTTTCAGCGGGGGGGCCGCAGATACGCAGTATTTT.

V usage is TRBV3-1 (or the pseudogene TRBV3-2) and J usage is TRBJ2-7; D is unclear. There are 11 residues in the CDR3. Per germline, CDR1 LGHDT and CDR2 YNNKEL (reference sequence). The V gene lost 1 base and the J gene lost 9 bases, with 7 bases spanning the gap. CDR3 sequence reads: CASSQGAGQYF. CDR3 sequence (DNA): TGTGCCAGCAGCCAAGGCGCAGGGCAGTACTTC.

This sequence joins TRBV3-1 (or the pseudogene TRBV3-2) and TRBJ2-4; 12 bases agree with TRBD2. This CDR3 spans 14 amino acids. Germline V gene sequence: CDR1 LGHDT, CDR2 YNNKEL (reference sequence). With 6 bases clipped from V and 7 bases from J, the junction kept 4 bases outside the gene matches. The CDR3 reads CASRPTSGSNIQYF. DNA for the CDR3: TGTGCCAGCAGACCGACTAGCGGGAGTAACATTCAGTACTTC.

The chain employs TRBV3-1 (or the pseudogene TRBV3-2) and TRBJ1-1, with D unclear. The CDR3 is 15 amino acids. Germline V lookup: CDR1 LGHDT, CDR2 YNNKEL (reference sequence). Trimming left V 1 base short and J 8 bases short, with 17 bases between. The CDR3 protein is CASSQGAWVKREAFF. CDR3 nucleotides: TGTGCCAGCAGCCAAGGGGCTTGGGTAAAGAGGGAAGCTTTCTTT.

The chain couples TRBV11-2 to TRBJ2-7; 8 nucleotides match TRBD2. The CDR3 runs 16 residues. V lost 1 base to trimming and J lost 3 bases; unmatched junction nucleotides: 8. Germline values: CDR1 SGHAT, CDR2 FQNNGV. CDR3 amino acids: CASSLGASGPSYEQYF. CDR3 in DNA: TGTGCCAGCAGCTTAGGGGCTAGCGGGCCCAGCTACGAGCAGTACTTC.

CDR3 region: CASNPEGGGTYNEQFF. The CDR3 region has the DNA TGTGCCAGCAACCCGGAGGGGGGAGGAACCTACAATGAGCAGTTCTTC. The chain uses TRBV27 and TRBJ2-1; D possibly matches TRBD1 or TRBD2 (6 bases each). V was cut by 7 bases and J by 2 bases, with 18 bases left in between. The CDR3 length is 16 residues. The V gene's germline CDR1 is MNHEY and CDR2 SMNVEV (reference sequence).

This chain uses TRBV6-2 or TRBV6-3 with TRBJ2-3; D might be TRBD2 (6 bases). The CDR3 sequence is 15 residues long. The V end lost 2 bases, the J end lost 0 bases, and 9 bases lay between the germline ends. Germline lookup yields CDR1 MNHEY and CDR2 SVGEGT. CDR3 amino acids: CASSYRGASTDTQYF. The CDR3 nucleotides read TGTGCCAGCAGTTACCGCGGGGCTAGCACAGATACGCAGTATTTT.

This clone was picked up one time. This sequence joins TRBV29-1 and TRBJ1-3; no reliable D call. V was trimmed by 4 bases and J by 0 bases, leaving 10 bases between them. Germline lookup yields CDR1 SQVTM and CDR2 ANQGSEA. This CDR3 region has 14 residues. CDR3 bases: TGCAGCGTTGCCCTGAGTTTCTCTGGAAACACCATATATTTT. It codes for CSVALSFSGNTIYF.

The chain has TRBV6-5 and TRBJ1-2, with D perhaps matching TRBD1 (6 bases). CDR3 length: 12 amino acids. Germline-derived CDR1 and CDR2 are MNHEY and SVGAGI. Trimming cost V 6 bases and J 6 bases, with 11 bases left between them. This CDR3 is CASRTPGDGYTF. In DNA form, the CDR3 reads TGTGCCAGCAGAACCCCAGGGGATGGCTACACCTTC.

The V call is TRBV20-1, the J call TRBJ1-1; D unresolved. The CDR3 runs to 11 residues. Germline loops: CDR1 DFQATT, CDR2 SNEGSKA (reference sequence). V was shortened by 2 bases and J by 4 bases, with 5 bases between the two germline ends. CDR3 sequence reads: CSARWPTEAFF. DNA of the CDR3: TGCAGTGCTAGATGGCCCACTGAAGCTTTCTTT.

The chain has TRBV5-1 and TRBJ2-2, with TRBD1 matching over 10 bases. J was trimmed by 4 bases and V by 3 bases; bases with no gene match: 6. The CDR3 runs to 16 residues. Germline values: CDR1 SGHRS, CDR2 YFSETQ. The CDR3 DNA follows: TGCGCCAGCAGCTCGGGACAGGGGAAGTTCACCGGGGAGCTGTTTTTT. Its protein product is CASSSGQGKFTGELFF.

This chain joins TRBV24-1 and TRBJ2-3; D unclear. Trimming shortened V by 3 bases and J by 5 bases, and 8 bases separated the two germline ends. The CDR3 runs 13 residues. Looked up from germline, CDR1 is KGHDR and CDR2 is SFDVKD. Here the CDR3 DNA reads TGTGCCACCAGTGATCACTTGGGAGATACGCAGTATTTT. It translates to CATSDHLGDTQYF.

The chain couples TRBV30 to TRBJ1-1, with D possibly matching TRBD1 (6 bases). CDR3 size: 13 residues. Looked up from germline, CDR1 is GTSNPN and CDR2 is SVGIG (reference sequence). Deletions cut 4 bases from V and 0 bases from J, with 9 bases between. CDR3 in DNA: TGTGCCTGGATAGGACAGTTGAACACTGAAGCTTTCTTT. Its translation is CAWIGQLNTEAFF.

The chain couples TRBV9 to TRBJ2-1; 7 bases align to TRBD2. The germline V gene encodes CDR1 SGDLS and CDR2 YYNGEE. The CDR3 is 15 residues long. The J segment lost 6 bases and the V segment lost 2 bases, leaving 8 bases of the junction unmatched. CDR3 protein: CASSVLGLAVNEQFF. The CDR3 coding sequence is TGTGCCAGCAGCGTTTTGGGGCTAGCGGTCAATGAGCAGTTCTTC.

The CDR3 loop reads CASSPGLAVYNEQFF. As DNA, the CDR3 is TGTGCCAGCAGCCCGGGACTAGCGGTTTACAATGAGCAGTTCTTC. This rearrangement joins TRBV27 to TRBJ2-1, with 11 bases fitting TRBD2. Germline trimming cut 6 bases from V and 4 bases from J; bases unmatched to any gene: 5. The CDR3 loop spans 15 amino acids. Germline V gene data show CDR1 as MNHEY and CDR2 as SMNVEV (reference sequence).

The V and J genes are TRBV7-3 and TRBJ2-1, with 7 bases aligning to TRBD2. This CDR3 is built from 14 residues. The germline V gene has CDR1 SGHTA and CDR2 FQGTGA. V shed 1 base, J shed 6 bases, and the junction held 3 bases outside the gene matches. The CDR3 loop reads CASSLRGEGNEQFF. The CDR3 coding sequence is TGTGCCAGCAGCTTAAGAGGGGAGGGCAATGAGCAGTTCTTC.

V usage is TRBV5-3 and J usage is TRBJ2-3; D gene unclear. TRBV5-3 falls under the ORF class, with uncertain function. CDR3 length equals 15 residues. The V end lost 0 bases, the J end lost 1 base, and 9 bases lay between the germline ends. The CDR3 DNA reads TGTGCCAGAAGCTTGGTGTCTAGATGCACAGATACGCAGTATTTT. Translation gives CARSLVSRCTDTQYF.

The V call is TRBV30, the J call TRBJ1-3; D remains unclear. V dropped 0 bases and J dropped 0 bases, with 15 bases sitting between them. The CDR3 consists of 17 residues. Germline lookup yields CDR1 GTSNPN and CDR2 SVGIG (reference sequence). The CDR3 here is CAWSVRFGRTSGNTIYF. The CDR3 DNA reads as TGTGCCTGGAGTGTAAGATTTGGAAGAACCTCTGGAAACACCATATATTTT.

V and J are TRBV19 and TRBJ2-3; TRBD1 agrees at 8 bases. CDR3 length: 16 amino acids. CDR1 is LNHDA and CDR2 is SQIVND in the germline V gene (reference sequence). J was trimmed by 3 bases and V by 8 bases; bases with no gene match: 13. As DNA, the CDR3 is TGTGCCAGTCAACAGGGGGGCCGGTCTTTGACAGATACGCAGTATTTT. Its protein is CASQQGGRSLTDTQYF.